What follows are 18 T cell receptor beta chains derived from one specimen sequenced in a study of blood T cell repertoires in COVID-19. Sequenced by immunoSEQ multiplex PCR; TCRdb stores in-frame clones only, minus some. This table holds roughly 150,000 clones, approximately 86% found once. Sequencing input: PBMCs or T cells enriched from blood (not recorded which). The origin of the receptors is a man aged 60 to 75 who had recovered from COVID-19.

The chain recombines TRBV5-1 with TRBJ1-1, with D hard to call. Germline V gives CDR1 SGHRS, CDR2 YFSETQ. This CDR3 comprises 16 residues. The ends were cut back, 3 bases at V and 5 bases at J, with 20 bases in the middle. The CDR3 region is CASSWAHSDYQTEAFF. In DNA, the CDR3 is TGCGCCAGCAGCTGGGCCCACAGTGATTACCAAACTGAAGCTTTCTTT.

This clone was observed a handful of times. This sequence joins TRBV5-4 and TRBJ2-1, with D unclear. Looked up from germline, CDR1 is SGHNT and CDR2 is YYREEE (reference sequence). The V gene lost 1 base and the J gene lost 9 bases, with 11 bases spanning the gap. There are 13 residues in the CDR3. CDR3 loop: CASSLNHPGEQFF. The CDR3 DNA follows: TGTGCCAGCAGCTTGAACCATCCGGGTGAGCAGTTCTTC.

This clone has more than one count but fewer than ten. The chain joins TRBV5-1 to TRBJ2-7, with TRBD2 matching 7 bases. The CDR3 spans 12 residues. Losses at the gene ends were 3 bases for V and 4 bases for J; bases not matched to a gene: 1. Germline assignment: CDR1 SGHRS and CDR2 YFSETQ. The CDR3 nucleotides read TGCGCCAGCAGCTCCGGGGGGTACGAGCAGTACTTC. Its translation is CASSSGGYEQYF.

The chain is built from TRBV9 and TRBJ1-2; 8 nucleotides match TRBD1. V lost 4 bases and J lost 2; bases outside the gene matches: 10. Germline values: CDR1 SGDLS, CDR2 YYNGEE. This CDR3 is built from 16 residues. Here the CDR3 reads CASSPGRRTGNYGYTF. The CDR3 DNA sequence: TGTGCCAGCAGCCCGGGACGTCGGACAGGGAACTATGGCTACACCTTC.

This clone was detected only once. V usage is TRBV15 and J usage is TRBJ2-7; 9 positions agree with TRBD1. Germline lookup yields CDR1 LNHNV and CDR2 YYDKDF (reference sequence). CDR3 size: 17 residues. J was trimmed by 1 base and V by 0 bases; bases with no gene match: 7. The CDR3 bases are TGTGCCACCAGCAGAGAAACCTCCGGGACAGGGTCCTACGAGCAGTACTTC. Translation: CATSRETSGTGSYEQYF.

The gene calls are TRBV7-8 and TRBJ2-7; 7 bases line up with TRBD2. The ends lost 5 bases at V and 2 bases at J; junction bases unmatched: 6. The CDR3 sequence is 14 residues long. Germline V lookup: CDR1 SGHVS, CDR2 FQNEAQ. CDR3 nucleotide sequence: TGTGCCAGCAGCAAACGGACTAGTGCCTACGAGCAGTACTTC. Translation: CASSKRTSAYEQYF.

The CDR3 nucleotides are TGTGCCAGCAGCAAGAGGACAGGGGGCGGAGAGAACACCGGGGAGCTGTTTTTT. It codes for CASSKRTGGGENTGELFF. J is TRBJ2-2 and V is TRBV6-4; 11 nucleotides agree with TRBD1. CDR1 MRHNA and CDR2 SNTAGT come from the germline V gene. V dropped 6 bases and J dropped 1; count of bases not matched to a gene: 10. CDR3 length equals 18 residues.

This clone showed up just once. The chain combines TRBV3-1 (or the pseudogene TRBV3-2) with TRBJ2-5; TRBD2 is a possible D gene (6 bases). Trimming removed 0 bases at V and 5 bases at J, with 16 bases between. The CDR3 contains 16 residues. Germline V lookup: CDR1 LGHDT, CDR2 YNNKEL (reference sequence). CDR3 nucleotide sequence: TGTGCCAGCAGCCAAGATGCGGGGAGCTACCGGGAGACCCAGTACTTC. It yields the protein CASSQDAGSYRETQYF.

This chain connects TRBV28 to TRBJ1-6; D is possibly TRBD1 (6 bases). This CDR3 has 14 amino acids. Germline V gene data show CDR1 as MDHEN and CDR2 as SYDVKM. Deletions cut 6 bases from V and 9 bases from J, with 15 bases between. This CDR3 is CASSLSLGGSPLHF. CDR3 DNA sequence: TGTGCCAGCAGCTTGAGTCTAGGGGGTTCACCCCTCCACTTT.

This clone came up many times. This chain joins TRBV5-4 and TRBJ2-7; TRBD2 matches at 9 bases. The length of the CDR3 is 17 residues. Per germline, CDR1 SGHNT and CDR2 YYREEE (reference sequence). After removal of 3 bases from V and 2 bases from J, the junction contained 12 bases not matched to a gene. This chain's CDR3 is CASSSPGGRGSTYEQYF. The CDR3 region has the DNA TGTGCCAGCAGCTCCCCAGGCGGGAGGGGGTCGACCTACGAGCAGTACTTC.

The chain links TRBV18 to TRBJ2-1; 10 bases agree with TRBD1. Germline values: CDR1 KGHSH, CDR2 LQKENI. With 8 bases clipped from V and 3 bases from J, the junction kept 4 bases outside the gene matches. The CDR3 spans 14 residues. CDR3 bases: TGTGCCAGCAAGGGACAGGGGAACTACAATGAGCAGTTCTTC. It codes for CASKGQGNYNEQFF.

The rearrangement links TRBV24-1 to TRBJ2-2; 7 bases agree with TRBD1. The ends lost 8 bases at V and 5 bases at J; junction bases unmatched: 16. Germline V gene data show CDR1 as KGHDR and CDR2 as SFDVKD. The CDR3 spans 17 residues. The CDR3 nucleotides read TGTGCCACCATGAGTTGGGAGTCGACAGGGAAGACCGGGGAGCTGTTTTTT. This sequence encodes CATMSWESTGKTGELFF.

The chain combines TRBV29-1 with TRBJ2-1; 15 bases align to TRBD2. Germline V lookup: CDR1 SQVTM, CDR2 ANQGSEA. This CDR3 has 15 amino acids. V was clipped by 7 bases and J by 7 bases; unmatched bases: 8. CDR3 sequence reads: CSAHGLAGGPNEQFF. The CDR3 coding sequence is TGCAGCGCCCACGGACTAGCGGGGGGGCCTAATGAGCAGTTCTTC.

The chain recombines TRBV30 with TRBJ2-3, with TRBD2 matching 8 bases. The CDR3 sequence is 14 residues long. The trim removed 1 base at V and 7 bases at J, leaving 7 bases unmatched. CDR1 is GTSNPN, CDR2 SVGIG, per germline (reference sequence). DNA for the CDR3: TGTGCCTGGAGTGGGGACGGGGGGGCACATACGCAGTATTTT. This translates into CAWSGDGGAHTQYF.

This chain joins TRBV28 and TRBJ1-1, with D uncertain. Germline V gene lookup returns CDR1 MDHEN and CDR2 SYDVKM. The CDR3 consists of 14 residues. Trimming pared 1 base from V and 0 bases from J, leaving 6 bases between. Here the CDR3 reads CASSLFTVNTEAFF. Written as DNA, the CDR3 is TGTGCCAGCAGTTTATTCACAGTGAACACTGAAGCTTTCTTT.

The chain recombines TRBV19 with TRBJ1-5, with D perhaps TRBD1 (6 bases). The germline V gene has CDR1 LNHDA and CDR2 SQIVND (reference sequence). V lost 7 bases and J lost 0, with 19 bases in between. The CDR3 covers 17 residues. CDR3 sequence reads: CASNQRGDIHSNQPQHF. The CDR3 DNA reads TGTGCCAGTAACCAGCGGGGGGACATCCATAGCAATCAGCCCCAGCATTTT.

V is TRBV30 and J is TRBJ1-5, with D unresolved. The CDR3 runs 13 residues. Deletions cut 5 bases from V and 0 bases from J, with 8 bases between. Looked up from germline, CDR1 is GTSNPN and CDR2 is SVGIG (reference sequence). Here the CDR3 DNA reads TGTGCCTGGGCTTCGGTTAGCAATCAGCCCCAGCATTTT. Its protein product is CAWASVSNQPQHF. The whole variable domain, filled in from reference TRBV30 and TRBJ1-5, reads SQTIHQWPATLVQPVGSPLSLECTVEGTSNPNLYWYRQAAGRGLQLLFYSVGIGQISSEVPQNLSASRPQDRQFILSSKKLLLSDSGFYLCAWASVSNQPQHFGDGTRLSIL.

The chain combines TRBV15 with TRBJ2-7; D remains ambiguous. V was trimmed by 0 bases and J by 0 bases, leaving 9 bases between them. The germline gives CDR1 LNHNV, CDR2 YYDKDF (reference sequence). The CDR3 has 15 amino acids. CDR3 loop: CATSRDPGRSYEQYF. CDR3 coding DNA: TGTGCCACCAGCAGAGATCCGGGTCGCTCCTACGAGCAGTACTTC.